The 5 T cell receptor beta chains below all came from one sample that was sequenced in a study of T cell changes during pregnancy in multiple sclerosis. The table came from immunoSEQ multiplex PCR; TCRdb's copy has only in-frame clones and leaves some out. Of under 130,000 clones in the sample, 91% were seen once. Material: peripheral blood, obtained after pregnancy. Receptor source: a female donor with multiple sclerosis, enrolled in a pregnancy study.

This CDR3 is CASSAPSNEQFF. The DNA for the CDR3 is TGTGCCAGCAGTGCTCCGAGCAATGAGCAGTTCTTC. J is TRBJ2-1 and V is TRBV4-2; D is unresolved. Trimming removed 6 bases from V and 6 bases from J, with 9 bases in between. This CDR3 spans 12 amino acids. The germline gives CDR1 LGHNA, CDR2 YNFKEQ.

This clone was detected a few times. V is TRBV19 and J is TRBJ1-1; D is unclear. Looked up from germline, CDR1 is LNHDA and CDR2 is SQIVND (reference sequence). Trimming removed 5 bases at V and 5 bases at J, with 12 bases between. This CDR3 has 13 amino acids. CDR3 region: CASSPSRRTEAFF. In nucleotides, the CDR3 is TGTGCCAGTAGTCCTTCGAGGAGGACTGAAGCTTTCTTT.

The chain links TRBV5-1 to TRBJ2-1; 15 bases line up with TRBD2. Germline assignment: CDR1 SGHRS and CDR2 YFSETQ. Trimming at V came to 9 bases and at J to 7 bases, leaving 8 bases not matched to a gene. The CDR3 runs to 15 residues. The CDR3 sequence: CATRGLAGGGNEQFF. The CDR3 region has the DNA TGCGCCACCCGGGGACTAGCGGGGGGTGGAAATGAGCAGTTCTTC.

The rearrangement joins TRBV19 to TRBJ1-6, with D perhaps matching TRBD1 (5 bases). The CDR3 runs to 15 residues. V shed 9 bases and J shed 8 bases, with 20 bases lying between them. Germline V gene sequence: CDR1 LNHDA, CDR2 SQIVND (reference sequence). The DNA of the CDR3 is TGTGCCAGCGCCTCCCACGGACGGGGGGATTCACCCCTCCACTTT. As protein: CASASHGRGDSPLHF.

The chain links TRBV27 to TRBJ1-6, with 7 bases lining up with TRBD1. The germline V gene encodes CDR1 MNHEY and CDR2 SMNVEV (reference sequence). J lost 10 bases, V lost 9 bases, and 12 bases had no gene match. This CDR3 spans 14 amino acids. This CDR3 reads CASSPGTAVSPLHF. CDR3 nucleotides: TGTGCCAGTTCCCCCGGGACAGCCGTATCACCCCTCCACTTT.